These 21 T cell receptor beta chains share one sample of origin, sequenced in a study of response to subunit inactivated influenza vaccine. One entry per CDR3 protein results from TCRdb running MiXCR on the RT-PCR reads. The repertoire holds about 800,000 distinct CDR3 sequences, with 21% as singletons. This specimen consisted of PBMCs from blood, obtained 5 days after vaccination. The receptors were sampled from a man in his fifties who received an inactivated influenza vaccine.

This chain connects TRBV2 to TRBJ2-7; TRBD1 matches 7 bases. CDR1 SNHLY and CDR2 FYNNEI come from the germline V gene. The length of the CDR3 is 15 residues. V gave up 4 bases and J gave up 7 bases; unmatched junction bases: 13. The CDR3 DNA sequence: TGTGCCAGCAGTGTGTTCCGGGACAGAGGCTGGGAGCAGTACTTC. Protein: CASSVFRDRGWEQYF.

This clonotype has more than one count but fewer than ten. J is TRBJ2-2 and V is TRBV7-9; D tentatively reads TRBD1 or TRBD2 (5 bases each). This CDR3 region has 14 residues. Germline V gene data show CDR1 as SEHNR and CDR2 as FQNEAQ (reference sequence). The V end was cut by 5 bases, the J end by 6 bases, with 13 bases between. The CDR3 spells CASSRPLGAGELFF. CDR3 bases: TGTGCCAGCAGCCGACCCTTGGGGGCCGGGGAGCTGTTTTTT.

The CDR3 DNA follows: TGCGCCAGCAGCTTGGTGGGCGTATCTAGCACAGATACGCAGTATTTT. This gives the protein CASSLVGVSSTDTQYF. V usage is TRBV5-1 and J usage is TRBJ2-3, with D unresolved. The CDR3 runs to 16 residues. V shed 0 bases and J shed 0 bases, with 11 bases lying between them. Germline CDR1 is SGHRS and CDR2 is YFSETQ.

In this sample, this clonotype turned up many times. The rearrangement links TRBV18 to TRBJ2-3; TRBD2 aligns across 10 bases. The junction had 5 bases not matched to a gene; V was cut back by 8 bases and J by 3 bases. Per germline, CDR1 KGHSH and CDR2 LQKENI. The CDR3 sequence is 14 residues long. This CDR3 reads CASSPLAGTDTQYF. In DNA form, the CDR3 reads TGTGCCAGCAGCCCACTAGCGGGGACAGATACGCAGTATTTT.

This clonotype was counted a few times. The chain has TRBV7-2 and TRBJ2-1; 12 nucleotides line up with TRBD2. Germline CDR1 reads SGHTA; CDR2 reads FQGNSA. CDR3 size: 17 residues. Trimming cost V 5 bases and J 3 bases; bases outside gene matches: 8. CDR3 nucleotides: TGTGCCAGCAGCCCTCGGACTAGCGGGGCGATCTACAATGAGCAGTTCTTC. Translation gives CASSPRTSGAIYNEQFF.

The sample holds a few counts of this clonotype. The chain uses TRBV24-1 and TRBJ1-6; D gene unclear. CDR1 and CDR2 from the germline V gene are KGHDR and SFDVKD. Between the trimmed V and J ends, which lost 0 bases and 10 bases, there was a span of 6 bases. The CDR3 is 13 amino acids. CDR3 region: CATSDLPGSPLHF. The CDR3 bases are TGTGCCACCAGTGATTTGCCTGGGTCACCCCTCCACTTT.

This chain uses TRBV30 with TRBJ2-5, with 11 bases that match TRBD2. This CDR3 is 14 amino acids long. In germline, CDR1 is GTSNPN, CDR2 SVGIG (reference sequence). J lost 7 bases, V lost 3 bases, and 7 bases had no gene match. This CDR3 reads CAWSSSGRKLTQYF. In DNA, the CDR3 is TGTGCCTGGAGCTCTAGCGGGAGGAAATTGACCCAGTACTTC.

This clonotype was recorded a few times. The V and J genes are TRBV12-3 or TRBV12-4 and TRBJ2-7, with a possible D match to TRBD1 (6 bases). The germline V and J ends were trimmed by 2 bases and 11 bases, with 10 bases remaining between them. The CDR3 runs to 11 residues. DNA of the CDR3: TGTGCCAGCAGTTTAATTGGACAGAAGTACTTC. It codes for CASSLIGQKYF.

This clonotype was counted only a few times. The V call is TRBV20-1, the J call TRBJ2-3; TRBD2 is a possible D gene (6 bases). Germline values: CDR1 DFQATT, CDR2 SNEGSKA (reference sequence). Trimming took 5 bases from V and 4 from J, leaving 10 bases between them. CDR3 size: 12 residues. CDR3 sequence: CSALGGADTQYF. CDR3 nucleotides: TGCAGTGCTCTGGGGGGAGCAGATACGCAGTATTTT.

This clonotype appeared a few times. The chain carries TRBV12-3 or TRBV12-4 and TRBJ2-5; D uncertain. V was pared by 5 bases and J by 3 bases, with 16 bases between. The CDR3 is 15 amino acids. CDR3 DNA: TGTGCCAGCAGTGAATTGGGCCCAGGAAAAGAGACCCAGTACTTC. It translates to CASSELGPGKETQYF.

This clonotype occurred a few times. This chain joins TRBV20-1 and TRBJ2-1; no definite D call. Germline V gives CDR1 DFQATT, CDR2 SNEGSKA (reference sequence). This CDR3 region has 14 residues. V gave up 0 bases and J gave up 5 bases, with 11 bases separating them. CDR3 residues: CSARDLLSHNEQFF. The CDR3 DNA reads TGCAGTGCTAGAGATCTACTTTCCCACAATGAGCAGTTCTTC.

The chain couples TRBV11-2 to TRBJ2-7, with 7 bases that match TRBD1. V gave up 2 bases and J gave up 2 bases; unmatched junction bases: 3. The CDR3 runs 14 residues. The germline V gene has CDR1 SGHAT and CDR2 FQNNGV. CDR3 region: CASSLQGGPYEQYF. The CDR3 nucleotides are TGTGCCAGCAGCTTACAAGGGGGCCCCTACGAGCAGTACTTC.

This clonotype was seen at least ten times. V usage is TRBV27 and J usage is TRBJ2-7, with D unresolved. CDR1 is MNHEY, CDR2 SMNVEV, per germline (reference sequence). CDR3 length: 14 amino acids. V was trimmed by 1 base and J by 5 bases, leaving 12 bases between them. Written as DNA, the CDR3 is TGTGCCAGCAGTTTATTGGCTGTACCGGACGAGCAGTACTTC. It codes for CASSLLAVPDEQYF.

V gene TRBV5-5 combines with J gene TRBJ1-6; the D is unclear. The ends were cut back, 2 bases at V and 10 bases at J, with 10 bases in the middle. CDR1 and CDR2 (germline): SGHKS, YYEKEE (reference sequence). This CDR3 region has 13 residues. CDR3 amino acids: CASSFDGESPLHF. DNA for the CDR3: TGTGCCAGCAGCTTCGACGGGGAATCACCCCTCCACTTT. The full variable domain, with the rest looked up from reference TRBV5-5 and TRBJ1-6, is DAGVTQSPTHLIKTRGQQVTLRCSPISGHKSVSWYQQVLGQGPQFIFQYYEKEERGRGNFPDRFSARQFPNYSSELNVNALLLGDSALYLCASSFDGESPLHFGNGTRLTVT.

This clonotype occurred a few times. CDR3 nucleotide sequence: TGCAGTGCTTCATCACTACAGGGTGGGATCTATGGCTACACCTTC. Protein product: CSASSLQGGIYGYTF. The genes are TRBV20-1 and TRBJ1-2; weak D call: TRBD1 (6 bases). The CDR3 has 15 amino acids. The V end lost 5 bases, the J end lost 4 bases, and 20 bases lay between the germline ends. The germline gives CDR1 DFQATT, CDR2 SNEGSKA (reference sequence).

This clonotype was picked up a small number of times. The genes are TRBV29-1 and TRBJ2-7, with 7 bases fitting TRBD1. J lost 2 bases, V lost 3 bases, and 7 bases had no gene match. The CDR3 is 14 residues long. The V gene's germline CDR1 is SQVTM and CDR2 ANQGSEA. As DNA, the CDR3 is TGCAGCGTTGAGGACAGGTATCGAACCTACGAGCAGTACTTC. Protein sequence: CSVEDRYRTYEQYF.

The chain recombines TRBV6-7 with TRBJ2-5, with 9 bases fitting TRBD1. TRBV6-7 is classed as an ORF, of uncertain function. J was trimmed by 6 bases and V by 4 bases; bases with no gene match: 6. CDR3 length: 14 amino acids. Written as DNA, the CDR3 is TGTGCCAGCAGTTCACGACAGGGGGAAAAGACCCAGTACTTC. The encoded protein is CASSSRQGEKTQYF.

This chain connects TRBV7-6 to TRBJ2-1; tentative D call: TRBD2 (6 bases). The germline CDR1 and CDR2 sequences are SGHVS and FNYEAQ. The CDR3 extends over 14 amino acids. Trimming shortened V by 5 bases and J by 8 bases, and 16 bases separated the two germline ends. CDR3 DNA: TGTGCCAGCAGCCTCGCGGGAAGGCATGATGAGCAGTTCTTC. Protein: CASSLAGRHDEQFF.

This clonotype was counted a few times. The CDR3 here is CSAGGDRYAEAFF. The DNA for the CDR3 is TGCAGTGCTGGGGGAGACCGATACGCTGAAGCTTTCTTT. The chain combines TRBV20-1 with TRBJ1-1; TRBD1 might be the D (5 bases). The V end lost 5 bases, the J end lost 6 bases, and 16 bases lay between the germline ends. There are 13 residues in the CDR3. CDR1 and CDR2 (germline): DFQATT, SNEGSKA (reference sequence).

This clonotype has just a few counts. This sequence joins TRBV2 and TRBJ1-6, with TRBD1 as a possible D gene (6 bases). Germline CDR1 is SNHLY and CDR2 is FYNNEI. Deletions cut 1 base from V and 9 bases from J, with 10 bases between. This CDR3 comprises 14 residues. CDR3 protein: CASSEEARGSPLHF. The CDR3 DNA is TGTGCCAGCAGTGAAGAGGCCAGGGGTTCACCCCTCCACTTT.

The chain is built from TRBV27 and TRBJ2-7; 7 bases fit TRBD2. CDR3 length equals 15 residues. From germline, CDR1 is MNHEY and CDR2 SMNVEV (reference sequence). V lost 5 bases and J lost 3; bases outside the gene matches: 10. The CDR3 spells CASSRSAGVGYEQYF. DNA of the CDR3: TGTGCCAGCAGTAGGAGTGCGGGAGTGGGCTACGAGCAGTACTTC.